This entry lists 21 T cell receptor beta chains sequenced from one sample in a study of T cell repertoires in cytomegalovirus infection. TCRdb passed the reads through MiXCR, listing each CDR3 protein once. The sample holds some 590,000 distinct CDR3 sequences, 35% to 50% seen once. These receptors have no identified antigens. The specimen was cultured PBMCs, collected from culture after CMV antigen stimulation. The receptors originated from a human donor in good health (CMV status not recorded). Some clones in this sample may be carry-over from other donors' samples.

In this sample, this clonotype turned up once. The J gene is TRBJ2-5, the V gene TRBV7-8; D is unresolved. The germline V and J ends were trimmed by 2 bases and 2 bases, with 9 bases remaining between them. CDR1 and CDR2 (germline): SGHVS, FQNEAQ. The CDR3 has 14 residues. The CDR3: CASSLFPGQETQYF. CDR3 in DNA: TGTGCCAGCAGCTTATTTCCAGGTCAAGAGACCCAGTACTTC.

CDR3 loop: CAISESQGDEAFF. DNA of the CDR3: TGTGCCATCAGTGAGTCCCAGGGGGATGAAGCTTTCTTT. This chain joins TRBV10-3 and TRBJ1-1, with 7 bases aligning to TRBD1. V lost 0 bases and J lost 7; bases outside the gene matches: 2. The CDR3 sequence is 13 residues long. The V gene's germline CDR1 is ENHRY and CDR2 SYGVKD.

The chain has TRBV19 and TRBJ2-3; a possible D gene is TRBD2 (5 bases). This CDR3 spans 16 amino acids. The germline V gene encodes CDR1 LNHDA and CDR2 SQIVND (reference sequence). Trimming took off 8 bases at V and 2 bases at J, with 20 bases between the two ends. CDR3 residues: CASQRASGFYTDTQYF. The CDR3 bases are TGTGCCAGTCAAAGGGCTTCGGGGTTCTACACAGATACGCAGTATTTT.

The CDR3 is CASSSTRDATDTQYF. DNA for the CDR3: TGTGCCAGCAGCTCGACCCGGGACGCCACAGATACGCAGTATTTT. The chain employs TRBV5-4 and TRBJ2-3; D is possibly TRBD1 or TRBD2 (5 bases each). V lost 3 bases to trimming and J lost 2 bases, with 13 bases between them. Per germline, CDR1 SGHNT and CDR2 YYREEE (reference sequence). CDR3 length equals 15 residues.

In this sample, this clonotype turned up a few times. The chain carries TRBV7-2 and TRBJ2-2, with 8 positions matching TRBD2. V was clipped by 2 bases and J by 4 bases; unmatched bases: 6. This CDR3 is 16 amino acids long. Germline loops: CDR1 SGHTA, CDR2 FQGNSA. The CDR3 loop is CASSLRSGSPTGELFF. The CDR3 bases are TGTGCCAGCAGCTTAAGAAGCGGGAGCCCCACCGGGGAGCTGTTTTTT.

The chain's CDR3 is CASTRTGLHTPQQFF. The CDR3 DNA follows: TGTGCCAGCACTAGGACGGGACTACACACCCCTCAGCAGTTCTTC. V usage is TRBV12-3 or TRBV12-4 and J usage is TRBJ2-1; 7 positions match TRBD2. V trimming: 7 bases; J trimming: 11 bases; junction bases outside the gene matches: 17. This CDR3 is built from 15 residues.

Many counts were recorded for this clonotype. V usage is TRBV7-2 and J usage is TRBJ2-5, with D tentatively TRBD2 (7 bases). This CDR3 is 12 amino acids long. V was trimmed by 5 bases and J by 9 bases, leaving 13 bases between them. Germline loops: CDR1 SGHTA, CDR2 FQGNSA. The CDR3: CASSLGGPAQYF. The CDR3 bases are TGTGCCAGCAGCCTCGGGGGGCCAGCCCAGTACTTC.

V usage is TRBV10-3 and J usage is TRBJ1-2; 8 bases are shared with TRBD1. The CDR3 covers 13 residues. Losses at the gene ends were 6 bases for V and 6 bases for J; bases not matched to a gene: 6. Per the germline V gene, CDR1 is ENHRY and CDR2 is SYGVKD. As DNA, the CDR3 is TGTGCCATCAGGGGACAGGAAGTCGATGGCTACACCTTC. Translation: CAIRGQEVDGYTF.

This clonotype was counted only a few times. The chain employs TRBV7-2 and TRBJ2-1; 13 nucleotides match TRBD2. CDR1 is SGHTA and CDR2 is FQGNSA in the germline V gene. J was trimmed by 7 bases and V by 5 bases; bases with no gene match: 8. This CDR3 spans 16 amino acids. The CDR3: CASSRTSGSAENEQFF. The CDR3 coding sequence is TGTGCCAGCAGCCGGACTAGCGGGAGTGCAGAAAATGAGCAGTTCTTC.

This clonotype was recorded at least ten times. The V gene is TRBV7-8, the J gene TRBJ2-3; D is perhaps TRBD2 (7 bases). The CDR3 has 18 amino acids. V was pared by 0 bases and J by 10 bases, with 26 bases between. Germline V gives CDR1 SGHVS, CDR2 FQNEAQ. The CDR3 DNA reads as TGTGCCAGCAGCTTAGCGGGAGGGCGGACCACTAGCAGGGGCTCGCAGTATTTT. Translated: CASSLAGGRTTSRGSQYF.

On this clonotype: Compared with germline, one end of the junction differs, possibly owing to a read error. V is TRBV7-2 and J is TRBJ2-3; 7 bases agree with TRBD2. Germline values: CDR1 SGHTA, CDR2 FQGNSA. The CDR3 extends over 14 amino acids. CDR3 region: CANSLGGSEYTQYF. CDR3 DNA sequence: TGTGCCAACAGCTTGGGGGGGTCCGAGTATACGCAGTATTTT.

This clonotype occurred a few times. This chain connects TRBV5-4 to TRBJ2-4, with a possible D match to TRBD2 (6 bases). V was cut by 0 bases and J by 9 bases, with 16 bases left in between. Per the germline V gene, CDR1 is SGHNT and CDR2 is YYREEE (reference sequence). The CDR3 has 15 amino acids. The CDR3 sequence is CASSLDGTLDFIQYF. DNA for the CDR3: TGTGCCAGCAGCTTGGACGGGACTTTAGACTTCATTCAGTACTTC.

The rearrangement uses TRBV7-9 and TRBJ2-7, with D perhaps given as TRBD1 or TRBD2 (5 bases each). This CDR3 region has 15 residues. Deletions cut 3 bases from V and 2 bases from J, with 14 bases between. Germline assignment: CDR1 SEHNR and CDR2 FQNEAQ (reference sequence). The CDR3 sequence is CASSFEGNYAYEQYF. The CDR3 DNA sequence: TGTGCCAGCAGCTTCGAGGGGAATTACGCCTACGAGCAGTACTTC.

The chain recombines TRBV4-1 with TRBJ2-3, with D possibly matching TRBD2 (6 bases). The CDR3 sequence is 16 residues long. Germline V lookup: CDR1 MGHRA, CDR2 YSYEKL. The V end lost 4 bases, the J end lost 1 base, and 15 bases lay between the germline ends. CDR3 amino acids: CASSPRIGGGTDTQYF. CDR3 nucleotides: TGCGCCAGCAGCCCCCGCATAGGAGGGGGCACAGATACGCAGTATTTT.

The chain carries TRBV6-2 or TRBV6-3 and TRBJ2-1; D assignment may be TRBD1 or TRBD2 (6 bases each). Trimming removed 4 bases from V and 7 bases from J, with 11 bases in between. The germline V gene encodes CDR1 MNHEY and CDR2 SVGEGT. The CDR3 totals 13 residues. This CDR3 is CASSSTGLNEQFF. CDR3 bases: TGTGCCAGCAGTTCGACAGGACTAAATGAGCAGTTCTTC.

This clonotype has just a few counts. J is TRBJ2-7 and V is TRBV7-9; 9 nucleotides align to TRBD1. V shed 5 bases and J 3 bases; nucleotides not matched to a gene: 11. Germline lookup yields CDR1 SEHNR and CDR2 FQNEAQ (reference sequence). The CDR3 runs 16 residues. The DNA for the CDR3 is TGTGCCAGCAGCGGCCGGGACAGGGAGAAGGGCTACGAGCAGTACTTC. This sequence encodes CASSGRDREKGYEQYF.

This clonotype was found a few times. The chain couples TRBV7-2 to TRBJ2-3; D call uncertain. The length of the CDR3 is 16 residues. Trimming cost V 1 base and J 0 bases, with 11 bases left between them. The germline CDR1 and CDR2 sequences are SGHTA and FQGNSA. Here the CDR3 DNA reads TGTGCCAGCAGCTTAGTGGCCGGGCCAAGCACAGATACGCAGTATTTT. Translated: CASSLVAGPSTDTQYF.

J is TRBJ2-7 and V is TRBV7-6; D might be TRBD2 (5 bases). This CDR3 contains 13 residues. V lost 3 bases, J lost 7 bases, and 13 bases lay in between. Looked up from germline, CDR1 is SGHVS and CDR2 is FNYEAQ. CDR3 sequence reads: CASSFGITGEQYF. The CDR3 nucleotides read TGTGCCAGCAGCTTTGGAATAACGGGGGAGCAGTACTTC.

This clonotype was picked up a small number of times. This rearrangement joins TRBV6-2 or TRBV6-3 to TRBJ1-5, with D perhaps matching TRBD1 (5 bases). CDR1 and CDR2 from the germline V gene are MNHEY and SVGEGT. The CDR3 length is 15 residues. With 3 bases removed from V and 2 bases from J, the gap between germline ends came to 11 bases. In DNA, the CDR3 is TGTGCCAGCAGTTATTCCAGGGCGGGCAATCAGCCCCAGCATTTT. Protein: CASSYSRAGNQPQHF.

This clonotype was recorded a few times. The J gene is TRBJ2-2, the V gene TRBV11-1; D is possibly TRBD1 (5 bases). V was clipped by 3 bases and J by 7 bases, with 12 bases between them. The V gene's germline CDR1 is SGHAT and CDR2 FQDESV (reference sequence). This CDR3 spans 14 amino acids. This CDR3 reads CASSFGAGLGELFF. In DNA form, the CDR3 reads TGTGCCAGCAGCTTCGGTGCAGGGCTCGGGGAGCTGTTTTTT. Together with reference TRBV11-1 and TRBJ2-2, the CDR3 gives the full variable domain: EAEVAQSPRYKITEKSQAVAFWCDPISGHATLYWYRQILGQGPELLVQFQDESVVDDSQLPKDRFSAERLKGVDSTLKIQPAELGDSAMYLCASSFGAGLGELFFGEGSRLTVL.

The V and J genes are TRBV7-4 and TRBJ2-1; TRBD2 matches 8 bases. V was clipped by 5 bases and J by 10 bases; unmatched bases: 7. The germline V gene has CDR1 SGHVT and CDR2 SQSDAQ. This CDR3 contains 13 residues. CDR3 nucleotides: TGTGCCAGCAGCCCGGGACTAGGCGAAGAGCAGTTCTTC. It translates to CASSPGLGEEQFF.